This T cell receptor beta chain emerged from a study of T cell clonotyping in hematopoietic cell transplantation. The protocol was immunoSEQ multiplex PCR, while the TCRdb copy is restricted to in-frame clones and leaves out a portion. Among around 17,000 clones listed, 70% to 75% were seen once. General study findings and limits: Pathologically expanded recipient clonotypes increased progressively from day 30 to day 180 as diversity fell.

Trimming stripped 6 bases from V and 1 base from J, with 9 bases between. CDR3 size: 13 residues. Per germline, CDR1 MNHEY and CDR2 SVGAGI. Worth noting for this clone: Antigen specificity is unknown.

The sequence came from a woman in her sixties in good health. Some clones in this sample may be carry-over from other donors' samples. The rearrangement links TRBV6-5 to TRBJ1-2, with a tentative D call TRBD1 (5 bases). Sequenced material: peripheral blood mononuclear cells. CDR3 sequence: CASSAGLNYGYTF. The CDR3, as DNA: TGTGCCAGCAGCGCAGGGCTTAACTATGGCTACACCTTC.